This T cell receptor (beta chain) was identified during a study of T-cell memory formation after mild COVID-19. Study-wide results and caveats: SARS-CoV-2 specificity of second-wave clones peaking day 37 was unconfirmed. Clones contracting day 15 to 85 were balanced CD4/CD8; later expanders leaned CD4+. Pre-infection memory showed some responding clones, and this suggested that cross-reactive memory joined.

After 5'RACE with constant-segment primers, TCR alpha and TCR beta cDNA libraries carrying sample barcodes and UMIs were obtained. Using its own MiXCR run on the 5' RACE reads, TCRdb lists one record per CDR3 protein. The sample records around 190,000 distinct CDR3 sequences, around 18% being singletons. In germline, CDR1 is SQVTM, CDR2 ANQGSEA. Trimming pared 3 bases from V and 7 bases from J, leaving 9 bases between. This CDR3 comprises 11 residues. Comments on this clonotype: Its specificity is not known.

The chain is built from TRBV29-1 and TRBJ1-1; D gene unclear. Sequencing input: PBMCs or a T cell subset sorted from them (not recorded which). The sequence was collected from a man between 18 and 29 years old who had mild COVID-19 (a few samples of this study predate the infection). Cell type and time point are not known. CDR3: CSVDGSYEAFF. The CDR3, as DNA: TGCAGCGTTGACGGCAGCTATGAAGCTTTCTTT.